This T cell receptor beta chain derives from a study of T cells in Graves' hyperthyroidism and ophthalmopathy. The CDR3 totals 16 residues. Trimming cost V 5 bases and J 4 bases, with 21 bases left between them. The germline V gene has CDR1 GTSNPN and CDR2 SVGIG (reference sequence). Patients were aged 18 to 65, had disease duration under 2 months, and had newly diagnosed hyperthyroidism. Each diagnosis was grounded in clinical symptoms, serum thyroxine and TRAb, thyroid ultrasound, and orbital computed tomography. TCR beta CDR3 region amplification was performed from RNA transcripts. TCR CDR3 regions were first amplified by RT-PCR with HTBI primers. Each CDR3 protein gets one entry after TCRdb re-called the multiplex PCR reads with MiXCR. Counted here are 690,000 or so distinct CDR3 sequences, 15% to 20% occurring once; the ten biggest clones make up around 15%. In its sample, this clonotype was seen a few times. Its antigen is not identified.

Overall study results and limits: Most thyroid clonotypes that were expanded above 0.001 also turned up in blood. Ophthalmopathy onset followed model prediction by a median around six months.

The rearrangement links TRBV30 to TRBJ2-1; D could derive from TRBD1 or TRBD2 (6 bases each). The sample was blood. This receptor was obtained from a woman in her fifties or sixties with Graves' hyperthyroidism that later progressed to Graves' ophthalmopathy. The CDR3 coding sequence is TGTGCCTGGGGACCTGAGTCGGGGGCTTTATACAATGAGCAGTTCTTC. Encoded protein: CAWGPESGALYNEQFF.